Ten or more counts support the clone carrying this T cell receptor (beta chain). The data stem from a study of blood T cells in healthy people across ages. A J-beta primer mix and a sample-barcoded 5' primer were used in a second PCR of about 7 to 12 cycles. CDR3-containing paired-end reads numbering at least 2.5 million came from each sample. TCRdb passed the 5' RACE reads through MiXCR, listing each CDR3 protein once. The sample lists hundreds of thousands of distinct CDR3 sequences; about 25% were seen once. The people who gave samples were healthy Caucasians from Russia, aged roughly 6 to 100. V lost 8 bases to trimming and J lost 4 bases, with 9 bases between them. CDR3 length: 12 amino acids. The germline V gene encodes CDR1 MNHNY and CDR2 SVGAGI (reference sequence). In addition, the sample was reused for a study of T cells of mothers and their children. From that report: Normalized overlap was always slightly, never significantly, higher in related than unrelated mother-child pairs.

The sequence derives from a boy between 2 and 10 years old in good health. Material for sequencing was blood. This sequence joins TRBV6-6 and TRBJ2-1; D is perhaps TRBD2 (7 bases). The CDR3 spells CASGGAYNEQFF. The CDR3 DNA is TGTGCCAGCGGGGGGGCTTACAATGAGCAGTTCTTC.